Listed here are 21 T cell receptor beta chains from one sample, sequenced in a study of Graves' ophthalmopathy and Graves' hyperthyroidism. For repertoire sequencing, the TCR beta CDR3 regions were amplified from RNA transcripts. Scientists carried out first-round RT-PCR using HTBI primers and then a second-round multiplex PCR. TCRdb reprocessed the multiplex PCR reads with MiXCR, giving one entry per CDR3 protein. The sample includes some 400,000 distinct CDR3 sequences, 18% of them seen just once. The specimen sequenced was peripheral blood. Receptors were obtained from a woman aged 18-29 years with Graves' ophthalmopathy.

This clonotype came up many times. The CDR3 coding sequence is TGTGCCAGCAGCGTAGGTCGGGGAAGCTGGTCTGGGGCCAACGTCCTGACTTTC. It encodes CASSVGRGSWSGANVLTF. The chain recombines TRBV9 with TRBJ2-6, with D possibly being TRBD2 (5 bases). Trimming took 0 bases from V and 1 from J, leaving 14 bases between them. Germline V lookup: CDR1 SGDLS, CDR2 YYNGEE. The CDR3 runs 18 residues.

V usage is TRBV20-1 and J usage is TRBJ2-5; 8 nucleotides match TRBD2. Germline V gene data show CDR1 as DFQATT and CDR2 as SNEGSKA (reference sequence). V dropped 7 bases and J dropped 5; count of bases not matched to a gene: 18. This CDR3 spans 16 amino acids. CDR3 in amino acids: CSVPGSGRAVWETQYF. The CDR3 bases are TGCAGTGTTCCGGGATCCGGGAGGGCCGTCTGGGAGACCCAGTACTTC.

This clonotype was recorded many times. The V and J genes are TRBV19 and TRBJ1-1; 7 bases line up with TRBD1. In germline, CDR1 is LNHDA, CDR2 SQIVND (reference sequence). There are 16 residues in the CDR3. After removal of 6 bases from V and 4 bases from J, the junction contained 14 bases not matched to a gene. The CDR3 DNA sequence: TGTGCCAGTAGCCCTCACAGGGGATTGAGGGTCACTGAAGCTTTCTTT. It codes for CASSPHRGLRVTEAFF.

This clonotype showed up many times. The chain uses TRBV12-3 or TRBV12-4 and TRBJ2-7; 7 nucleotides agree with TRBD1. This CDR3 spans 12 amino acids. Trimming at V came to 6 bases and at J to 4 bases, leaving 3 bases not matched to a gene. The CDR3 region is CASSPGGYEQYF. Here the CDR3 DNA reads TGTGCCAGCAGCCCAGGGGGATACGAGCAGTACTTC.

This rearrangement joins TRBV19 to TRBJ1-5; D remains ambiguous. With 8 bases removed from V and 1 base from J, the gap between germline ends came to 15 bases. This CDR3 is 15 amino acids long. The germline V gene has CDR1 LNHDA and CDR2 SQIVND (reference sequence). The CDR3 nucleotides read TGTGCCAGTCAACCCAGGTTTTCAAGCAATCAGCCCCAGCATTTT. Protein product: CASQPRFSSNQPQHF.

In its sample, this clonotype was seen many times. V is TRBV6-2 or TRBV6-3 and J is TRBJ2-7, with TRBD1 matching over 9 bases. Germline V gene lookup returns CDR1 MNHEY and CDR2 SVGEGT. The CDR3 is made up of 15 amino acids. Trimming removed 2 bases from V and 5 bases from J; junction bases left unmatched: 7. DNA for the CDR3: TGTGCCAGCAGTTACATAGGACAGGGGACACACGAGCAGTACTTC. The encoded protein is CASSYIGQGTHEQYF.

This clonotype was recorded many times. This chain links TRBV2 with TRBJ1-5; 8 bases fit TRBD1. J gave up 3 bases and V 5 bases, and 6 bases lay outside the gene matches. The germline gives CDR1 SNHLY, CDR2 FYNNEI. This CDR3 comprises 15 residues. The CDR3 here is CASSLQGEDNQPQHF. Here the CDR3 DNA reads TGTGCCAGCAGTCTACAGGGGGAGGACAATCAGCCCCAGCATTTT. Using reference TRBV2 and TRBJ1-5 for the parts outside the CDR3, the full variable domain is EPEVTQTPSHQVTQMGQEVILRCVPISNHLYFYWYRQILGQKVEFLVSFYNNEISEKSEIFDDQFSVERPDGSNFTLKIRSTKLEDSAMYFCASSLQGEDNQPQHFGDGTRLSIL.

The rearrangement uses TRBV12-3 or TRBV12-4 and TRBJ1-5; possible D gene TRBD1, 5 bases. The CDR3 runs to 19 residues. Trimming shortened V by 4 bases and J by 5 bases, and 27 bases separated the two germline ends. The CDR3 DNA follows: TGTGCCAGCAGTTCCCAGGGTGAGGTTTGGAGTCATGCGCATCAGCCCCAGCATTTT. It specifies CASSSQGEVWSHAHQPQHF.

This clonotype has a count of ten or more. The CDR3 DNA sequence: TGTGCCAGCAGTTACAGGAACACTGAAGCTTTCTTT. Translating it yields CASSYRNTEAFF. V usage is TRBV6-2 or TRBV6-3 and J usage is TRBJ1-1; D call uncertain. Germline values: CDR1 MNHEY, CDR2 SVGEGT. This CDR3 spans 12 amino acids. Trimming shortened V by 2 bases and J by 1 base, and 2 bases separated the two germline ends.

This clonotype showed up many times. V gene TRBV4-3 combines with J gene TRBJ1-2; D call uncertain. Germline-derived CDR1 and CDR2 are LGHNA and YSLEER. This CDR3 is built from 12 residues. V was trimmed by 1 base and J by 9 bases, leaving 9 bases between them. DNA of the CDR3: TGCGCCAGCAGCCAAGCGGGTGCTAGCTACACCTTC. This codes for CASSQAGASYTF.

In this sample, this clonotype turned up many times. The chain is built from TRBV6-5 and TRBJ2-7; no clear D gene. CDR3 length: 13 amino acids. CDR1 is MNHEY, CDR2 SVGAGI, per germline. Between the trimmed V and J ends, which lost 3 bases and 5 bases, there was a span of 11 bases. The CDR3 DNA reads TGTGCCAGCAGTTATTCCTCCTGGAACGAGCAGTACTTC. Protein sequence: CASSYSSWNEQYF.

This clonotype was seen many times. The chain couples TRBV7-9 to TRBJ2-2, with D perhaps matching TRBD2 (5 bases). Trimming cost V 2 bases and J 7 bases, with 11 bases left between them. This CDR3 has 14 residues. CDR1 and CDR2 (germline): SEHNR, FQNEAQ (reference sequence). CDR3 region: CASSLKAAGGELFF. CDR3 DNA: TGTGCCAGCAGCTTAAAGGCGGCGGGCGGGGAGCTGTTTTTT.

At least ten counts were recorded for this clonotype. This chain links TRBV28 with TRBJ2-7; 7 bases agree with TRBD2. Trimming took 6 bases from V and 0 from J; bases not matched to a gene: 8. Germline values: CDR1 MDHEN, CDR2 SYDVKM. This CDR3 contains 15 residues. CDR3 bases: TGTGCCAGCAGGTTGGAGCGGGGAATCTCCTACGAGCAGTACTTC. It translates to CASRLERGISYEQYF.

This clonotype was seen repeatedly, ten times or more. V usage is TRBV4-2 and J usage is TRBJ1-3; D is undetermined. Germline V CDR1 and CDR2: LGHNA, YNFKEQ. V lost 3 bases and J lost 0, with 9 bases in between. The CDR3 sequence is 15 residues long. The CDR3: CASSQGSGSGNTIYF. DNA for the CDR3: TGTGCCAGCAGCCAGGGGTCGGGCTCTGGAAACACCATATATTTT.

This clonotype was seen ten or more times. The CDR3 nucleotides are TGTGCCAGCAGTTCAGTCTACGAGCAGTACTTC. It encodes CASSSVYEQYF. The chain has TRBV7-2 and TRBJ2-7; D remains unclear. Germline CDR1 is SGHTA and CDR2 is FQGNSA. With 6 bases removed from V and 3 bases from J, the gap between germline ends came to 6 bases. This CDR3 comprises 11 residues.

This clonotype was found many times. The chain recombines TRBV7-2 with TRBJ2-6; D gene ambiguous. Trimming cost V 5 bases and J 12 bases, with 20 bases left between them. The CDR3 spans 15 residues. Germline V gene sequence: CDR1 SGHTA, CDR2 FQGNSA. DNA for the CDR3: TGTGCCAGCAGCCCCGCGCGACCCGCGGTTGGCGTCCTGACTTTC. Protein sequence: CASSPARPAVGVLTF.

In this sample, this clonotype turned up many times. V is TRBV29-1 and J is TRBJ2-4; D possibly corresponds to TRBD2 (5 bases). Germline CDR1 and CDR2: SQVTM and ANQGSEA. This CDR3 region has 15 residues. Trimming left V 7 bases short and J 2 bases short, with 18 bases between. The CDR3 bases are TGCAGCGGTTTATGGTATCCGGGGACCAAAAACATTCAGTACTTC. This encodes CSGLWYPGTKNIQYF.

This clonotype was counted ten times or more. Here the CDR3 DNA reads TGTGCCAGCAGTTTTCAGGGCCCCACTGAAGCTTTCTTT. Amino acid sequence: CASSFQGPTEAFF. The V gene is TRBV12-3 or TRBV12-4, the J gene TRBJ1-1; TRBD1 is a possible D gene (5 bases). The CDR3 totals 13 residues. V lost 3 bases and J 4 bases, leaving 9 bases between the germline ends.

This chain connects TRBV11-2 to TRBJ2-7; D not certain. The germline gives CDR1 SGHAT, CDR2 FQNNGV. CDR3 length: 14 residues. V was cut by 1 base and J by 0 bases, with 7 bases left in between. The CDR3 protein is CASSLVTNSYEQYF. CDR3 bases: TGTGCCAGCAGCTTAGTCACGAACTCCTACGAGCAGTACTTC.

This clonotype was observed many times. This chain uses TRBV20-1 with TRBJ2-7; D is tentatively TRBD1 or TRBD2 (5 bases each). CDR1 DFQATT and CDR2 SNEGSKA come from the germline V gene (reference sequence). There are 17 residues in the CDR3. The ends were cut back, 3 bases at V and 0 bases at J, with 21 bases in the middle. CDR3: CSARGAPGTPSSYEQYF. CDR3 bases: TGCAGTGCTAGGGGAGCCCCCGGGACGCCGAGCTCCTACGAGCAGTACTTC.

This clonotype occurred many times. V usage is TRBV7-2 and J usage is TRBJ2-7; D might be TRBD1 (5 bases). Per the germline V gene, CDR1 is SGHTA and CDR2 is FQGNSA. The CDR3 length is 14 residues. Trimming shortened V by 3 bases and J by 3 bases, and 12 bases separated the two germline ends. CDR3 nucleotides: TGTGCCAGCAGCTTCAACTCAGGGAACTACGAGCAGTACTTC. Translated: CASSFNSGNYEQYF.